The present entry profiles one T cell receptor (beta chain) with its context. Per the germline V gene, CDR1 is LNHDA and CDR2 is SQIVND (reference sequence). CDR3 length equals 14 residues. After removal of 3 bases from V and 4 bases from J, the junction contained 6 bases not matched to a gene. The data derive from a study of blood T cell repertoires in COVID-19. In the study overall: Acute and convalescent COVID-19 samples came from the United States, Italy and Spain.

Using immunoSEQ multiplex PCR, the repertoire was profiled, and TCRdb retains in-frame clones only, with some absent. This table has some 170,000 clones, roughly 86% appearing once. The V call is TRBV19, the J call TRBJ2-7, with 7 bases matching TRBD2. Source material: peripheral blood. The clonotype comes from a woman aged 45-65 years with acute or convalescent COVID-19. CDR3 DNA: TGTGCCAGTAGTATTGAGGGAGGGCGGTACGAGCAGTACTTC. Protein: CASSIEGGRYEQYF.